The rows below give T cell receptor beta chains drawn from one sample of a study of regulatory T cells in long-lasting Graves disease. MiXCR was run by TCRdb on the multiplex PCR reads, yielding one entry per CDR3 protein. The sample holds about 470,000 distinct CDR3 sequences, under 25% seen once. The specimen comprised peripheral blood mononuclear cells (PBMCs), sampled when the disease was refractory, from a patient treated with antithyroid drugs. Receptors originate from a female donor with Graves disease. Both conserved end residues are part of each CDR3. A D gene is named only where the DNA matches it firmly. Only some rows state a clone size, as once, few, many or a class for expanded clones.

size: few; V: TRBV6-1; D: .; J: TRBJ2-3; DNA: TGTGCCAGCAGCACGTCTGCGAATACGCAGTATTTT; CDR3: CASSTSANTQYF
size: many; V: TRBV12-3/TRBV12-4; D: TRBD2; J: TRBJ2-7; DNA: TGTGCCAGCAGTCCACGAGCGGGAGGGACGTCTGAGCAGTACTTC; CDR3: CASSPRAGGTSEQYF
size: many; V: TRBV29-1; D: TRBD2; J: TRBJ2-7; DNA: TGCAGCGTATCCGAATATTACGTATGGGAGGGCTACGAGCAGTACTTC; CDR3: CSVSEYYVWEGYEQYF
size: .; V: TRBV19; D: .; J: TRBJ2-5; DNA: TGTGCCAGTAGTATGTTCATGGACAGGGACTACGGGCAGTACTTC; CDR3: CASSMFMDRDYGQYF
size: many; V: TRBV28; D: .; J: TRBJ1-1; DNA: TGTGCCAGCAGTTTAGACCAAAGAGGGAACACTGAAGCTTTCTTT; CDR3: CASSLDQRGNTEAFF
size: many; V: TRBV11-2; D: .; J: TRBJ1-6; DNA: TGTGCCAGCAGCCCAACGAGCTCCTATAATTCACCCCTCCACTTT; CDR3: CASSPTSSYNSPLHF
size: many; V: TRBV28; D: TRBD2; J: TRBJ2-7; DNA: TGTGCCAGCAGTTTTGTTCCAGCGGGAGGATCCTACGAGCAGTACTTC; CDR3: CASSFVPAGGSYEQYF
size: .; V: TRBV3-1; D: TRBD2; J: TRBJ2-5; DNA: TGTGCCAGCAGCCAAAAAATTCCCGGGACTAGCGGGGAAGAGACCCAGTACTTC; CDR3: CASSQKIPGTSGEETQYF
size: .; V: TRBV2; D: .; J: TRBJ2-1; DNA: TGTGCCAGCAGCCAAGATCAGGGTAGCTCCAATGAGCAGTTCTTC; CDR3: CASSQDQGSSNEQFF
size: .; V: TRBV18; D: .; J: TRBJ2-7; DNA: TGTGCCAGCTCACCATTACCGAACTACGAGCAGTACTTC; CDR3: CASSPLPNYEQYF
size: .; V: TRBV29-1; D: .; J: TRBJ1-3; DNA: TGCAGCGTTGGTGACCCCTCTGGAAACACCATATATTTT; CDR3: CSVGDPSGNTIYF
size: .; V: TRBV25-1; D: .; J: TRBJ2-2; DNA: TGTGCCAGCAGTGAATGGGGCACCGGGGAGCTGTTTTTT; CDR3: CASSEWGTGELFF
size: few; V: TRBV7-2; D: .; J: TRBJ1-1; DNA: TGTGCCAGCAGCTTAAGGGGGGTAGGTAGGGCTGAAGCTTTCTTT; CDR3: CASSLRGVGRAEAFF
size: many; V: TRBV20-1; D: .; J: TRBJ2-5; DNA: TGCAGTGCTAGCTCGGACAGCGCAACCCAAGAGACCCAGTACTTC; CDR3: CSASSDSATQETQYF
size: few; V: TRBV19; D: TRBD1; J: TRBJ1-2; DNA: TGTGCCAGTAGTAGACGGGACAGGACTACTTATGGCTACACCTTC; CDR3: CASSRRDRTTYGYTF
size: .; V: TRBV6-1; D: TRBD1; J: TRBJ1-1; DNA: TGTGCCAGCAGTCCCTTTACAGGGGACACTGAAGCTTTCTTT; CDR3: CASSPFTGDTEAFF
size: few; V: TRBV27; D: .; J: TRBJ1-2; DNA: TGTGCCAGCAGCCCACGGGGGGGGGCGAAATATGATGGCTACACCTTC; CDR3: CASSPRGGAKYDGYTF
size: many; V: TRBV7-9; D: .; J: TRBJ1-2; DNA: TGTGCCAGCAGCTTAGCGTCGGGGGCCTATGGCTACACCTTC; CDR3: CASSLASGAYGYTF
size: .; V: TRBV10-3; D: TRBD1; J: TRBJ1-5; DNA: TGTGCCATCAGTGAGGACAGGGGGTTCAAGCCCCAGCATTTT; CDR3: CAISEDRGFKPQHF
size: .; V: TRBV27; D: TRBD1; J: TRBJ1-1; DNA: TGTGCCAGCAGAATACCAGGGGGAGCTGAAGCTTTCTTT; CDR3: CASRIPGGAEAFF
size: many; V: TRBV5-1; D: TRBD1; J: TRBJ2-6; DNA: TGCGCCAGCAGCCCCGGGACAGGGAACGGGGCCAACGTCCTGACTTTC; CDR3: CASSPGTGNGANVLTF
size: many; V: TRBV24-1; D: TRBD2; J: TRBJ2-2; DNA: TGTGCCACCAGTGATCGCCGCCGACTAGCGGGAGGGTCCGGGGAGCTGTTTTTT; CDR3: CATSDRRRLAGGSGELFF
size: .; V: TRBV7-9; D: .; J: TRBJ1-3; DNA: TGTGCCAGCAGCGACGACACTGGGTTGGGAAACACCATATATTTT; CDR3: CASSDDTGLGNTIYF
size: few; V: TRBV14; D: .; J: TRBJ2-5; DNA: TGTGCCAGCAGCCAAGATTGGCGGGAAGAGACCCAGTACTTC; CDR3: CASSQDWREETQYF
size: few; V: TRBV29-1; D: .; J: TRBJ2-5; DNA: TGCAGCGTTGACAGGGTTGTGGGACTCCCAAGAGCCCAGTACTTC; CDR3: CSVDRVVGLPRAQYF
size: .; V: TRBV7-8; D: .; J: TRBJ2-4; DNA: TGTGCCAGCAGCCCCCAGGGGACTATAGCCAAAAACATTCAGTACTTC; CDR3: CASSPQGTIAKNIQYF
size: many; V: TRBV11-2; D: TRBD1; J: TRBJ1-1; DNA: TGTGCCAGCAGCTTAATGGACAGGGTGAACACTGAAGCTTTCTTT; CDR3: CASSLMDRVNTEAFF
size: few; V: TRBV30; D: .; J: TRBJ1-1; DNA: TGTGCCTGGAGTGTAGCGACATCCACTGAAGCTTTCTTT; CDR3: CAWSVATSTEAFF
size: many; V: TRBV11-2; D: .; J: TRBJ2-7; DNA: TGTGCCAGCAGCTCACAGACAGAAGCCTACGAGCAGTACTTC; CDR3: CASSSQTEAYEQYF